The 27 T cell receptor beta chains below come from one sample, sequenced in a study of a mutant IDH1 vaccine in newly diagnosed glioma. Sequenced by immunoSEQ multiplex PCR; TCRdb stores in-frame clones only, minus some. This table holds some 56,000 clones, 75% to 95% found once. Regarding time point: baseline, week 1 (first vaccination visit). Treatment: pre-vaccination baseline after standard-of-care therapy. The sample here was PBMCs, taken from a glioma patient treated with radiotherapy, temozolomide or both. These receptors came from a man in his forties or fifties with glioma.

V usage is TRBV30 and J usage is TRBJ1-1; D unresolved. This CDR3 has 13 amino acids. Trimming cost V 2 bases and J 0 bases, with 7 bases left between them. Per germline, CDR1 GTSNPN and CDR2 SVGIG (reference sequence). The CDR3 DNA follows: TGTGCCTGGAGTCCGGGTCTGAACACTGAAGCTTTCTTT. It is translated as CAWSPGLNTEAFF.

The V gene is TRBV27, the J gene TRBJ2-3; 10 bases are a match to TRBD1. This CDR3 is 14 amino acids long. Germline CDR1 MNHEY, CDR2 SMNVEV (reference sequence). Trimming took 9 bases from V and 5 from J; bases not matched to a gene: 8. The CDR3 DNA is TGTGCCAGTTTAAGACAGGGGGCCGGAGATACGCAGTATTTT. Its protein product is CASLRQGAGDTQYF.

The rearrangement joins TRBV6-5 to TRBJ1-2, with TRBD1 matching 7 bases. Germline V lookup: CDR1 MNHEY, CDR2 SVGAGI. This CDR3 comprises 14 residues. Unmatched junction bases numbered 11, after V lost 10 bases and J lost 3 bases. CDR3 DNA: TGTGCCACCCACGACAGGGAGGATTACTATGGCTACACCTTC. It encodes CATHDREDYYGYTF.

The chain joins TRBV19 to TRBJ1-2; the match to TRBD1 covers 8 bases. Germline V CDR1 and CDR2: LNHDA, SQIVND (reference sequence). V trimming: 5 bases; J trimming: 7 bases; junction bases outside the gene matches: 6. This CDR3 has 13 residues. CDR3 amino acids: CASSSDRVGGYTF. The CDR3 nucleotides read TGTGCCAGTAGTTCGGACAGGGTAGGTGGCTACACCTTC.

This rearrangement joins TRBV27 to TRBJ2-3; 8 bases agree with TRBD2. Trimming took 4 bases from V and 0 from J; bases not matched to a gene: 6. The CDR3 has 16 amino acids. Germline CDR1 and CDR2: MNHEY and SMNVEV (reference sequence). The chain's CDR3 is CASSSQTSVSTDTQYF. The CDR3 bases are TGTGCCAGCAGTTCCCAGACTAGCGTTAGCACAGATACGCAGTATTTT.

This clone was seen a single time. The V call is TRBV6-5, the J call TRBJ1-1; D gene ambiguous. Trimming pared 5 bases from V and 8 bases from J, leaving 15 bases between. The CDR3 length is 13 residues. Germline values: CDR1 MNHEY, CDR2 SVGAGI. CDR3 sequence reads: CASSHGVELEAFF. CDR3 nucleotides: TGTGCCAGCAGTCACGGGGTCGAACTGGAAGCTTTCTTT.

The chain carries TRBV7-9 and TRBJ1-2; 9 positions agree with TRBD1. Germline CDR1 SEHNR, CDR2 FQNEAQ (reference sequence). This CDR3 is 15 amino acids long. J gave up 2 bases and V 1 base, and 2 bases lay outside the gene matches. In nucleotides, the CDR3 is TGTGCCAGCAGCTTAGGGACAGGGGCCAACTATGGCTACACCTTC. Its translation is CASSLGTGANYGYTF.

The J gene is TRBJ1-4, the V gene TRBV4-3, with 9 positions matching TRBD1. After removal of 5 bases from V and 8 bases from J, the junction contained 15 bases not matched to a gene. The germline V gene has CDR1 LGHNA and CDR2 YSLEER. The CDR3 length is 17 residues. CDR3 amino acids: CASSSSPGWTGEEKLFF. CDR3 in DNA: TGCGCCAGCAGCTCAAGTCCTGGCTGGACAGGGGAGGAAAAACTGTTTTTT.

CDR3 DNA sequence: TGCGCCAGCAGGCCAGCGGGGGGGACCCAAGAGACCCAGTACTTC. It codes for CASRPAGGTQETQYF. The rearrangement uses TRBV5-1 and TRBJ2-5; the match to TRBD2 covers 10 bases. Trimming took 5 bases from V and 1 from J; bases not matched to a gene: 5. Germline V CDR1 and CDR2: SGHRS, YFSETQ. The length of the CDR3 is 15 residues.

The chain joins TRBV6-4 to TRBJ2-5; TRBD1 might be the D (6 bases). CDR1 and CDR2 from the germline V gene are MRHNA and SNTAGT. The CDR3 runs to 15 residues. Trimming removed 6 bases at V and 3 bases at J, with 17 bases between. CDR3 loop: CASRKPGHIKETQYF. CDR3 coding DNA: TGTGCCAGCAGGAAACCGGGACACATTAAAGAGACCCAGTACTTC.

The chain couples TRBV19 to TRBJ1-5; D gene uncertain. Germline V lookup: CDR1 LNHDA, CDR2 SQIVND (reference sequence). The germline V and J ends were trimmed by 6 bases and 0 bases, with 3 bases remaining between them. The CDR3 is 12 residues long. The CDR3 DNA sequence: TGTGCCAGTAGGAATAGCAATCAGCCCCAGCATTTT. Amino acid sequence: CASRNSNQPQHF.

This clone has just one count. CDR3 sequence reads: CATSPHSPTGNTGELFF. For the CDR3, the DNA is TGTGCCACCAGCCCTCATTCCCCGACAGGAAACACCGGGGAGCTGTTTTTT. V is TRBV15 and J is TRBJ2-2, with D tentatively TRBD1 (6 bases). Germline CDR1 reads LNHNV; CDR2 reads YYDKDF (reference sequence). This CDR3 has 17 amino acids. V lost 5 bases to trimming and J lost 2 bases, with 18 bases between them. Variable domain in full (rest from reference TRBV15 and TRBJ2-2): DAMVIQNPRYQVTQFGKPVTLSCSQTLNHNVMYWYQQKSSQAPKLLFHYYDKDFNNEADTPDNFQSRRPNTSFCFLDIRSPGLGDTAMYLCATSPHSPTGNTGELFFGEGSRLTVL.

In this sample, this clone turned up a few times. This chain uses TRBV10-3 with TRBJ1-1; D remains unclear. In germline, CDR1 is ENHRY, CDR2 SYGVKD. V was trimmed by 6 bases and J by 1 base, leaving 9 bases between them. The CDR3 consists of 13 residues. CDR3 sequence (DNA): TGTGCCATCAGCGGGAATAAGAACACTGAAGCTTTCTTT. It yields the protein CAISGNKNTEAFF.

The chain employs TRBV28 and TRBJ2-3; D may be TRBD1 (6 bases). V shed 5 bases and J shed 2 bases, with 11 bases lying between them. Germline CDR1 and CDR2: MDHEN and SYDVKM. This CDR3 region has 14 residues. The CDR3, as DNA: TGTGCCAGCAGTCCGACAGGATACACAGATACGCAGTATTTT. Protein: CASSPTGYTDTQYF.

The chain employs TRBV13 and TRBJ1-1, with 7 bases lining up with TRBD1. The V gene end was trimmed by 5 bases and the J gene end by 10 bases; junction bases not matched to a gene: 7. The CDR3 spans 12 residues. The germline V gene encodes CDR1 PRHDT and CDR2 FYEKMQ (reference sequence). The CDR3 here is CASSANRQGAFF. The CDR3 bases are TGTGCCAGCAGCGCCAACCGACAGGGAGCTTTCTTT.

The chain recombines TRBV7-9 with TRBJ2-1; D gene ambiguous. Per germline, CDR1 SEHNR and CDR2 FQNEAQ (reference sequence). V was trimmed by 1 base and J by 4 bases, leaving 8 bases between them. The CDR3 runs to 14 residues. As DNA, the CDR3 is TGTGCCAGCAGCTTAGAGGGTACTTACAATGAGCAGTTCTTC. It specifies CASSLEGTYNEQFF.

The chain combines TRBV10-3 with TRBJ2-1; 9 nucleotides line up with TRBD2. The V segment lost 8 bases and the J segment 5 bases; nucleotides outside the gene matches: 7. This CDR3 has 14 amino acids. The germline gives CDR1 ENHRY, CDR2 SYGVKD. The CDR3 region has the DNA TGTGCCATCGGGGGGCGGGAGGGGGACAATGAGCAGTTCTTC. Its translation is CAIGGREGDNEQFF.

V gene TRBV28 combines with J gene TRBJ2-7; D gene unclear. In germline, CDR1 is MDHEN, CDR2 SYDVKM. Trimming cost V 6 bases and J 0 bases, with 6 bases left between them. This CDR3 region has 12 residues. The CDR3 protein is CASSLSSYEQYF. Written as DNA, the CDR3 is TGTGCCAGCAGCCTGAGCTCCTACGAGCAGTACTTC.

The chain combines TRBV7-9 with TRBJ2-5; 12 bases map to TRBD2. The CDR3 is 15 amino acids. Germline CDR1 reads SEHNR; CDR2 reads FQNEAQ (reference sequence). V gave up 5 bases and J gave up 5 bases; unmatched junction bases: 6. The CDR3 sequence: CASSTRTSGTETQYF. The CDR3 nucleotides are TGTGCCAGCAGCACCCGGACTAGCGGGACGGAGACCCAGTACTTC.

The chain employs TRBV7-2 and TRBJ2-1, with D maybe TRBD1 (6 bases). The CDR3 is 15 amino acids. CDR1 is SGHTA and CDR2 is FQGNSA in the germline V gene. V was trimmed by 3 bases and J by 1 base, leaving 10 bases between them. CDR3 residues: CASSFLQGSYNEQFF. CDR3 nucleotides: TGTGCCAGCAGCTTTTTACAGGGTTCCTACAATGAGCAGTTCTTC.

The chain recombines TRBV5-3 with TRBJ2-7, with D hard to call. TRBV5-3 is an ORF, and what it does is uncertain. The V and J ends lost 1 base and 7 bases respectively, with 3 bases between them. This CDR3 spans 10 amino acids. Written as DNA, the CDR3 is TGTGCCAGAAGCTTGAATGAGCAGTACTTC. Protein product: CARSLNEQYF.

The chain recombines TRBV19 with TRBJ1-6, with 9 nucleotides matching TRBD1. The germline V gene encodes CDR1 LNHDA and CDR2 SQIVND (reference sequence). The CDR3 is 16 amino acids. The J segment lost 4 bases and the V segment lost 3 bases, leaving 4 bases of the junction unmatched. CDR3 nucleotide sequence: TGTGCCAGTAGTATCGGGACAGGGCTTTATAATTCACCCCTCCACTTT. It yields the protein CASSIGTGLYNSPLHF.

The chain combines TRBV4-3 with TRBJ1-4, with D possibly being TRBD1 (5 bases). CDR1 and CDR2 (germline): LGHNA, YSLEER. This CDR3 has 19 residues. Trimming removed 1 base at V and 2 bases at J, with 20 bases between. CDR3 protein: CASSQVWGVRVGTNEKLFF. CDR3 nucleotides: TGCGCCAGCAGCCAAGTGTGGGGGGTTCGGGTTGGGACTAATGAAAAACTGTTTTTT.

This chain links TRBV6-1 with TRBJ2-5, with 11 bases lining up with TRBD2. From germline, CDR1 is MNHNS and CDR2 SASEGT. The trim removed 5 bases at V and 7 bases at J, leaving 9 bases unmatched. This CDR3 has 15 residues. CDR3 nucleotide sequence: TGTGCCAGCAGTCCACTAGCGGGAGTTGGGGGGACCCAGTACTTC. Amino acids: CASSPLAGVGGTQYF.

The chain's CDR3 is CASKLGTGSRPQHF. In DNA form, the CDR3 reads TGTGCCAGCAAGTTAGGGACAGGGTCACGGCCCCAGCATTTT. This rearrangement joins TRBV28 to TRBJ1-5; 9 nucleotides align to TRBD1. Germline V gene sequence: CDR1 MDHEN, CDR2 SYDVKM. Germline trimming cut 7 bases from V and 9 bases from J; bases unmatched to any gene: 10. The CDR3 length is 14 residues.

This clone was observed a few times. This chain connects TRBV2 to TRBJ2-2, with 10 bases identical to TRBD1. The CDR3 spans 16 residues. Germline V CDR1 and CDR2: SNHLY, FYNNEI. J was trimmed by 6 bases and V by 3 bases; bases with no gene match: 7. CDR3: CASSEMGQGSAGELFF. CDR3 bases: TGTGCCAGCAGTGAGATGGGACAGGGGTCCGCCGGGGAGCTGTTTTTT.

On this clone itself: An end of the junction differs from the germline gene, which may be a read error. The CDR3 protein is CASSLDGFVHSPPF. The DNA of the CDR3 is TGTGCCAGCAGCTTAGATGGGTTTGTACATTCCCCCCCGTTT. The V gene is TRBV7-9, the J gene TRBJ1-1; unclear D gene. CDR3 length: 14 amino acids. Germline CDR1 is SEHNR and CDR2 is FQNEAQ (reference sequence).